Listed below are T cell receptor beta chains from one sample, sequenced in a study of blood T cell repertoires in COVID-19. Repertoires were generated with immunoSEQ multiplex PCR, while TCRdb's copy carries only in-frame clones and drops some. The repertoire holds roughly 260,000 clones, about nine tenths seen once, with around 2.6% in the top ten. The sequencing input was PBMCs or T cells enriched from blood (not recorded which). These receptors all stem from a young woman with acute COVID-19. Each CDR3 is given with its conserved first and last residue. A D gene is named only where the DNA matches it firmly. Clone sizes are given selectively: once, few, many, or a class where the clone is expanded.

J gene,V gene,D gene,clone size,CDR3 length,CDR3 DNA,CDR3 protein
TRBJ1-6,TRBV7-9,TRBD1,-,18,TGTGCCAGCAGCCAGGCCGGGACAGGGAGCTCCTATAATTCACCCCTCCACTTT,CASSQAGTGSSYNSPLHF
TRBJ2-7,TRBV5-5,-,-,12,TGTGCCAGCAGCTTGGCCGTCGGGGAGCAGTACTTC,CASSLAVGEQYF
TRBJ2-1,TRBV13,-,-,16,TGTGCCAGCAGCTTAGCGGACCGGGGAGCTCGGGATGAGCAGTTCTTC,CASSLADRGARDEQFF
TRBJ2-3,TRBV29-1,TRBD1,-,16,TGCAGCGTTGAAGATTGGGGACAGGGGGAAACAGATACGCAGTATTTT,CSVEDWGQGETDTQYF
TRBJ2-5,TRBV4-1,-,-,15,TGCGCCAGCAGCCCCCTTAGGGGAATTTGGGAGACCCAGTACTTC,CASSPLRGIWETQYF
TRBJ2-7,TRBV4-3,-,-,16,TGCGCCAGCAGCCAAGACGGCCCCCTCACTACTAGCGAGCAGTACTTC,CASSQDGPLTTSEQYF
TRBJ2-7,TRBV9,TRBD1,-,17,TGTGCCAGCAGCGTAGGGGGAGGGACAGGGGCCCTCTACGAGCAGTACTTC,CASSVGGGTGALYEQYF
TRBJ2-1,TRBV28,TRBD1,once,16,TGTGCCAGCAGACCGCTGGACAGGGATAAAGTGAATGAGCAGTTCTTC,CASRPLDRDKVNEQFF
TRBJ1-6,TRBV19,TRBD1,-,16,TGTGCCGGACAGGGTTCGGTGCAGCACTATAATTCACCCCTCCACTTT,CAGQGSVQHYNSPLHF
TRBJ2-1,TRBV6-5,TRBD2,-,15,TGTGCCAGCAGTTACTCGACCGGGACTAGCAATGAGCAGTTCTTC,CASSYSTGTSNEQFF
TRBJ2-3,TRBV4-3,TRBD2,-,18,TGCGCCAGCAGCCAAGACCCAAGGACTAGCGGGGTGGCAGATACGCAGTATTTT,CASSQDPRTSGVADTQYF
TRBJ2-3,TRBV5-1,TRBD2,-,16,TGCGCCAGCAACCGAGGAGCGGGGGGATGGGCAGATACGCAGTATTTT,CASNRGAGGWADTQYF
TRBJ2-7,TRBV10-3,-,-,13,TGTGCCATCAGTGACGTAGATGACTACGAGCAGTACTTC,CAISDVDDYEQYF
TRBJ1-6,TRBV5-1,-,-,15,TGCGCCAGCAGCGTCGACAGGCTCTATAATTCACCCCTCCACTTT,CASSVDRLYNSPLHF
TRBJ2-1,TRBV12-5,TRBD1,-,13,TGTGCTAGTGGTTTGGAATGGGGGACAGGGCAGTTCTTC,CASGLEWGTGQFF
TRBJ1-2,TRBV3-1/TRBV3-2,TRBD1,-,14,TGTGCCAGCAGCCGGGGACAGGAGAACTATGGCTACACCTTC,CASSRGQENYGYTF
TRBJ1-2,TRBV5-6,-,-,18,TGTGCCAGCAGCTTGGAAGGACAACTACGGAGAGTTAACTATGGCTACACCTTC,CASSLEGQLRRVNYGYTF
TRBJ1-6,TRBV4-1,-,few,13,TGCGCCAGCAGCTCCCGGGAAAATTCACCCCTCCACTTT,CASSSRENSPLHF
TRBJ1-1,TRBV19,TRBD1,-,14,TGTGCCAGTAGCCCGGAGGGGGCAAGATTTGAAGCTTTCTTT,CASSPEGARFEAFF
TRBJ1-1,TRBV19,-,-,12,TGTGCCAGTAGGCCCGGGGGTACTGAAGCTTTCTTT,CASRPGGTEAFF
TRBJ1-1,TRBV30,-,-,13,TGTGCCTGGAGAACCCCGGCCGGGATTGAAGCTTTCTTT,CAWRTPAGIEAFF
TRBJ2-3,TRBV3-1/TRBV3-2,-,-,18,TGTGCCAGCAGCCAAGATTATCCGGGACACGGAATCACAGATACGCAGTATTTT,CASSQDYPGHGITDTQYF
TRBJ1-5,TRBV18,-,once,15,TGTGCCAGCTCAGAACAGGGAACCTACAATCAGCCCCAGCATTTT,CASSEQGTYNQPQHF
TRBJ1-4,TRBV7-8,TRBD1,-,15,TGTGCCAGCAGCCGAATTGGAGCAGGGGGGCAAAAACTGTTTTTT,CASSRIGAGGQKLFF
TRBJ2-6,TRBV19,TRBD1,-,14,TGTGCCAGTAGGACAGGGTCGGGGGCCAACGTCCTGACTTTC,CASRTGSGANVLTF
TRBJ1-2,TRBV4-1,TRBD1,-,14,TGCGCCAGCAGACCTTTACTAGGGACAGATGGCTACACCTTC,CASRPLLGTDGYTF
TRBJ1-2,TRBV7-8,-,-,17,TGTGCCAGCAGCTGGGCCGGGACGGAGGGACCCTATCGCGGCTACACCTTC,CASSWAGTEGPYRGYTF
TRBJ1-4,TRBV12-3/TRBV12-4,-,once,12,TGTGCCAGCAGTTTTGGCGGGGGGAAACTGTTTTTT,CASSFGGGKLFF
TRBJ2-3,TRBV19,TRBD2,-,16,TGTGCCAGCCCTCCACTTGCGGGGGAAATCACAGATACGCAGTATTTT,CASPPLAGEITDTQYF
TRBJ1-6,TRBV19,TRBD1,few,17,TGTGCCAGTAGTTCACCGACAGGGGACGCATATAATTCACCCCTCCACTTT,CASSSPTGDAYNSPLHF
TRBJ2-2,TRBV5-4,-,-,14,TGTGCCAGCAGCTTGGACTCGAACACCGGGGAGCTGTTTTTT,CASSLDSNTGELFF
TRBJ2-7,TRBV2,-,few,12,TGTGCCAGCAGTGAGTCTAGGTACGAGCAGTACTTC,CASSESRYEQYF
TRBJ1-4,TRBV7-9,-,few,14,TGTGCCAGCAGCCCCGAGGATTTGAATGAAAAACTGTTTTTT,CASSPEDLNEKLFF
TRBJ1-3,TRBV10-3,-,few,14,TGTGCCATCAGTGATGGAGCGGGTGGAAACACCATATATTTT,CAISDGAGGNTIYF
TRBJ2-1,TRBV20-1,TRBD2,-,10,TGCAGTGCTTCTAGCGGAGTAGAGTTCTTC,CSASSGVEFF
TRBJ2-1,TRBV7-2,-,once,16,TGTGCCAGCAGACGAACCGGGGGAAGGAACGACGATGAGCAGTTCTTC,CASRRTGGRNDDEQFF
TRBJ1-2,TRBV5-4,-,-,13,TGTGCCAGCAGCTTGGATGAGGACTATGGCTACACCTTC,CASSLDEDYGYTF
TRBJ2-3,TRBV5-1,-,-,14,TGCGCCAGCAGCTTGGGGGGGCCGGAAGATACGCAGTATTTT,CASSLGGPEDTQYF
TRBJ1-2,TRBV6-1,-,few,14,TGTGCCAGCAGTGAATCTCCGGAGAACTATGGCTACACCTTC,CASSESPENYGYTF
TRBJ1-1,TRBV11-2,-,-,12,TGTGCCAGCAGCTCAGGTAACACTGAAGCTTTCTTT,CASSSGNTEAFF
TRBJ2-2,TRBV11-1,TRBD2,-,18,TGTGCCAGCAGCTTAGCCCCCTGGGAGGGTGGAAACACCGGGGAGCTGTTTTTT,CASSLAPWEGGNTGELFF
TRBJ1-3,TRBV2,-,-,15,TGTGCCAGCAAGGGGAGGAGGGACGAGGGAGACACCATATATTTT,CASKGRRDEGDTIYF
TRBJ2-7,TRBV5-1,-,-,16,TGCGCCAGCAGCTTGGGACAGGGAGGCGTCTCCTACGAGCAGTACTTC,CASSLGQGGVSYEQYF
TRBJ2-1,TRBV19,-,-,15,TGTGCCAGTAGTTCCTCAGCGAACTCCTACAATGAGCAGTTCTTC,CASSSSANSYNEQFF
TRBJ2-7,TRBV27,-,-,14,TGTGCCAGCAGTTTATTTCAGGGTTCCTACGAGCAGTACTTC,CASSLFQGSYEQYF
TRBJ1-1,TRBV5-1,-,-,14,TGCGCCAGCAGCTTCTTGACAGAGAACACTGAAGCTTTCTTT,CASSFLTENTEAFF
TRBJ2-1,TRBV9,TRBD2,-,17,TGTGCCAGCAGCGTAGCTGGGGGGGTCAGCTCCTACAATGAGCAGTTCTTC,CASSVAGGVSSYNEQFF
TRBJ2-1,TRBV5-4,-,-,16,TGTGCCAGCAGCCGTGTTAAGGGGGGGGCATACAATGAGCAGTTCTTC,CASSRVKGGAYNEQFF
TRBJ1-1,TRBV25-1,TRBD1,-,12,TGTGCCAGCAGGACAGGGGGCGAAGCGGCTTTCTTT,CASRTGGEAAFF
TRBJ1-2,TRBV6-5,-,once,13,TGTGCCAGCAGCGGGGCAGGGGTATATGGCTACACCTTC,CASSGAGVYGYTF
TRBJ1-5,TRBV6-5,TRBD1,-,13,TGTGCCAGCACGGGACAGGGGGAACAGCCCCAGCATTTT,CASTGQGEQPQHF
TRBJ1-5,TRBV10-3,-,-,18,TGTGCCCTAACGCCCTCCCGGACGGGGAAGTATAGCAATCAGCCCCAGCATTTT,CALTPSRTGKYSNQPQHF
TRBJ2-3,TRBV5-6,-,few,16,TGTGCCAGCAGTTCGATCTCAGGTTTCCTCACAGATACGCAGTATTTT,CASSSISGFLTDTQYF
TRBJ1-1,TRBV11-2,-,-,14,TGTGCCAGCAGCCTACAGAGGGCGAACACTGAAGCTTTCTTT,CASSLQRANTEAFF
TRBJ2-7,TRBV9,TRBD2,few,14,TGTGCCAGCAGCGCGGGACTAGCGGATTACGAGCAGTACTTC,CASSAGLADYEQYF